This T cell receptor (beta chain) was found in a study of CD8 T cells in ankylosing spondylitis. The CDR3 is 13 residues long. CDR1 is SGHRS and CDR2 is YFSETQ in the germline V gene. General study findings and limits: Earlier reports found some motif variants in synovial fluid and blood in reactive arthritis. Ankylosing spondylitis blood seemed to carry a telltale TCR beta motif made of eight highly homologous variants. Relatively scarce in peripheral blood, disease-linked clones were CD8+. Clones tied to disease were said to be significantly enriched in matched ankylosing spondylitis synovial fluid.

A single record per CDR3 protein comes from TCRdb applying MiXCR to the 5' RACE reads. The data show about 280,000 distinct CDR3 sequences, over 15% seen once. Regarding this clonotype: Its target is not known. A much larger clone lies one base from this, so it may be a read error.

This chain joins TRBV5-1 and TRBJ2-3, with TRBD2 identical over 7 bases. The sample taken for sequencing was blood, either unsorted or a sorted T cell fraction (not recorded which). The clonotype originates from a male donor with ankylosing spondylitis or in good health (not recorded which). The CDR3 region is CASSGRETDTLYF. DNA of the CDR3: TGCGCCAGCAGCGGGAGGGAGACAGATACGCTGTATTTT.